These T cell receptor beta chains were read from a single sample in a study of T cells after yellow fever vaccination. TCRdb called the 5' RACE reads again in MiXCR, with one record for every CDR3 protein. The repertoire holds some 500,000 distinct CDR3 sequences, with less than 15% as singletons. The sample consisted of PBMCs, taken on the day of the yellow fever booster vaccination. Receptors were obtained from a man aged 30-40 years who received the YFV17D yellow fever vaccine. The CDR3 runs from the conserved cysteine through the conserved F or W. The D gene is left open where the match is weak.

v_gene | d_gene | CDR3aa
TRBV29-1 | NA | CSALLVETQYF
TRBV20-1 | NA | CSAPPNQETQYF
TRBV5-4 | NA | CASSKRGLNSPLHF
TRBV28 | TRBD1 | CAGMGQYTGELFF
TRBV4-1 | NA | CASSPSEATDTQYF
TRBV6-1 | NA | CASSRNRARAYEQYF
TRBV4-2 | TRBD2 | CASSQRSSGPGDTQYF
TRBV20-1 | NA | CSAADRGGQETQYF
TRBV12-3/TRBV12-4 | TRBD1 | CASSLTGGVYEQYF
TRBV12-3/TRBV12-4 | TRBD2 | CASSTSSGINNEQFF
TRBV24-1 | TRBD1 | CATSDLGQVDNEQFF
TRBV10-3 | NA | CAISTGLNDNEQFF
TRBV27 | NA | CASSFNGGENQPQHF
TRBV12-3/TRBV12-4 | TRBD2 | CASSFGFGREYNEQFF
TRBV20-1 | NA | CSAGLGKGNIQYF
TRBV9 | NA | CASSVVPLPPYEQYF
TRBV20-1 | NA | CSANSNTEAFF
TRBV3-1 | NA | CASSPSGALGANVLTF